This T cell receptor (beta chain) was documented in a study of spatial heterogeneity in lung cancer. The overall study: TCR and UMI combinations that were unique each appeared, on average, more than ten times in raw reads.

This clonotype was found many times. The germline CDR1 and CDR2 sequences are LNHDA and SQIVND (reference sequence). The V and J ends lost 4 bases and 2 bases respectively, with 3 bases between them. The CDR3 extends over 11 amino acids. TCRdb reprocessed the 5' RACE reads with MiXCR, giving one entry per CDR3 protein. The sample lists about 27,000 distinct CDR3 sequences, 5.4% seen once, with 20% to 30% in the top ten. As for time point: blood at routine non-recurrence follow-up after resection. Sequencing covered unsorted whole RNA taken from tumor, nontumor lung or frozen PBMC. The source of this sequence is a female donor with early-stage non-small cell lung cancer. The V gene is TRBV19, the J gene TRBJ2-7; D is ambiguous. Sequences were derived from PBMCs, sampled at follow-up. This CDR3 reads CASSSTYEQYF. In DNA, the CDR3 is TGTGCCAGTAGTAGCACCTACGAGCAGTACTTC.